Reported below is one TCR beta chain. These data belong to a study of blood T cell repertoires in COVID-19. Clones were sequenced by immunoSEQ multiplex PCR, and TCRdb holds only the in-frame ones, with some missing. The sample has about 190,000 clones, around 79% seen once. The sample comprised peripheral blood. The clonotype originates from a man aged 55 to 70 with active or convalescent COVID-19.

Written as DNA, the CDR3 is TGTGCCACCAGCACCGGGGGGCGGCGATACGAGCAGTACTTC. Encoded protein: CATSTGGRRYEQYF. This chain links TRBV15 with TRBJ2-7; TRBD2 is a possible D gene (7 bases). Germline V gene data show CDR1 as LNHNV and CDR2 as YYDKDF (reference sequence). Trimming took 4 bases from V and 4 from J, leaving 14 bases between them. The CDR3 covers 14 residues.